The following is a TCR beta chain sequence with its context. Profiled with immunoSEQ multiplex PCR; TCRdb holds only in-frame clones, not every one. This table has approximately 220,000 clones, 87% appearing once. This entry comes from a study of blood T cell repertoires in COVID-19. What was sequenced was PBMCs or T cells enriched from blood (not recorded which). The TCR comes from a woman aged 25 to 39 with acute COVID-19.

The CDR3 DNA is TGCGCCAGCAGCTTTAAACCCGGGACAGGGGCGGTTAATGAGCAGTTCTTC. This translates into CASSFKPGTGAVNEQFF. The chain couples TRBV5-1 to TRBJ2-1, with 10 bases matching TRBD1. Germline trimming cut 2 bases from V and 7 bases from J; bases unmatched to any gene: 12. The CDR3 loop spans 17 amino acids. Germline values: CDR1 SGHRS, CDR2 YFSETQ.